Shown below are 23 T cell receptor beta chains from a single sample sequenced in a study of T cells expressing NK-cell markers. With the 5' RACE reads reprocessed, TCRdb shows one record per CDR3 protein and no DNA. The sample table includes roughly 150,000 distinct CDR3 sequences. The sequenced material came from blood T cells: a sorted CD56 or NKG2C T cell subset, CD4+ or CD8+ T cells, or bulk PBMC T cells (not recorded which). The source is a man aged 18-69 years in good health.

The chain uses TRBV11-2 and TRBJ2-2. The germline gives CDR1 SGHAT, CDR2 FQNNGV. CDR3 length: 12 amino acids. This CDR3 reads CASMVVTGELFF. Full variable domain (outside the CDR3, taken from reference TRBV11-2 and TRBJ2-2): EAGVAQSPRYKIIEKRQSVAFWCNPISGHATLYWYQQILGQGPKLLIQFQNNGVVDDSQLPKDRFSAERLKGVDSTLKIQPAKLEDSAVYLCASMVVTGELFFGEGSRLTVL.

V and J are TRBV5-8 and TRBJ2-3; TCRdb designates TRBD1, a call that cannot be tested without DNA. The CDR3 length is 15 residues. The germline V gene encodes CDR1 SGHTS and CDR2 YDEGEE. The CDR3 loop reads CASSLNGRTGDTQYF.

V gene TRBV11-2 combines with J gene TRBJ1-6; TCRdb designates TRBD1, a call that cannot be tested without DNA. CDR1 SGHAT and CDR2 FQNNGV come from the germline V gene. The CDR3 sequence is 16 residues long. The CDR3 sequence is CASSLIVGQGSSPLHF.

The genes are TRBV7-9 and TRBJ1-4; TCRdb proposes TRBD1, but this gene call is untestable without DNA. The CDR3 is 17 residues long. The germline V gene has CDR1 SEHNR and CDR2 FQNEAQ (reference sequence). CDR3 amino acids: CASTNLEDRGSVEKLFF.

V is TRBV19 and J is TRBJ1-1; TCRdb's D gene call, TRBD1, goes unchecked for lack of DNA. The CDR3 spans 14 residues. The germline gives CDR1 LNHDA, CDR2 SQIVND (reference sequence). The CDR3: CASTSRVFGTEAFF.

The J gene is TRBJ2-3, the V gene TRBV7-6. The germline V gene encodes CDR1 SGHVS and CDR2 FNYEAQ. The CDR3 totals 15 residues. The CDR3 sequence is CASSLRFGSTDTQYF.

The chain joins TRBV7-9 to TRBJ1-1; the TCRdb D gene call, TRBD1, has no DNA to confirm it. The CDR3 loop spans 18 amino acids. Germline loops: CDR1 SEHNR, CDR2 FQNEAQ (reference sequence). The CDR3 protein is CASSLTITYVREFTEAFF.

V and J are TRBV19 and TRBJ2-1; TCRdb outputs TRBD2, but without DNA this stays unchecked. The CDR3 length is 14 residues. CDR1 and CDR2 from the germline V gene are LNHDA and SQIVND (reference sequence). CDR3 region: CASQSGTILNEQFF.

This chain's CDR3 is CASSGLSGGAYNEQFF. The chain couples TRBV6-1 to TRBJ2-1; absent DNA, TCRdb's TRBD2 call cannot be checked. The germline gives CDR1 MNHNS, CDR2 SASEGT. This CDR3 has 16 residues.

This sequence joins TRBV20-1 and TRBJ1-5. Germline V gene lookup returns CDR1 DFQATT and CDR2 SNEGSKA (reference sequence). The CDR3 has 16 residues. CDR3 loop: CSATDRGRLLGQPQHF.

The CDR3 sequence: CASSLETEQYF. The chain combines TRBV5-8 with TRBJ2-7. CDR1 and CDR2 (germline): SGHTS, YDEGEE. The CDR3 spans 11 residues.

V usage is TRBV9 and J usage is TRBJ2-3; TCRdb calls TRBD1, which cannot be checked without DNA. Germline-derived CDR1 and CDR2 are SGDLS and YYNGEE. The CDR3 has 16 amino acids. The CDR3 region is CASRSATGGRSDTQYF.

The chain carries TRBV10-3 and TRBJ1-5. Germline V gives CDR1 ENHRY, CDR2 SYGVKD. The CDR3 length is 12 residues. The CDR3 is CATRGDWQPQHF.

V and J are TRBV7-9 and TRBJ1-4; TCRdb outputs TRBD1, but without DNA this stays unchecked. Looked up from germline, CDR1 is SEHNR and CDR2 is FQNEAQ (reference sequence). The CDR3 is 13 residues long. CDR3 residues: CASSQGLDEKLFF.

The rearrangement joins TRBV15 to TRBJ2-7; the TCRdb call, TRBD1, lacks DNA for checking. Germline V gene sequence: CDR1 LNHNV, CDR2 YYDKDF (reference sequence). The CDR3 is 16 residues long. The chain's CDR3 is CATSTGQGAIPYEQYF.

The chain uses TRBV5-5 and TRBJ1-2. The CDR3 spans 13 residues. Germline V lookup: CDR1 SGHKS, CDR2 YYEKEE (reference sequence). This CDR3 reads CASSFRPNYGYTF.

The chain links TRBV21-1 to TRBJ1-2; the D gene TCRdb calls, TRBD1, cannot be checked with no DNA. TRBV21-1 is reported as a pseudogene. The CDR3 runs to 15 residues. CDR3 residues: CASSSRQGATYGYTF.

The CDR3 reads CASSPDGEKLFF. The chain recombines TRBV7-8 with TRBJ1-4. The CDR3 spans 12 residues. Germline assignment: CDR1 SGHVS and CDR2 FQNEAQ.

The chain couples TRBV20-1 to TRBJ2-3. The germline V gene encodes CDR1 DFQATT and CDR2 SNEGSKA (reference sequence). The CDR3 length is 14 residues. The CDR3 here is CSAARILDTDTQYF.

V is TRBV2 and J is TRBJ2-4; without DNA, the TCRdb call of TRBD2 cannot be checked. This CDR3 region has 21 residues. Germline values: CDR1 SNHLY, CDR2 FYNNEI. CDR3 sequence: CASSPDLRASGGYLAKNIQYF.

The J gene is TRBJ2-7, the V gene TRBV5-1; TCRdb indicates TRBD1, and absent DNA this call remains unverified. Germline V gene data show CDR1 as SGHRS and CDR2 as YFSETQ. The CDR3 spans 14 residues. The CDR3 sequence: CASSLADRDYEQYF.

The chain has TRBV3-1 and TRBJ2-7; TCRdb designates TRBD2, a call that cannot be tested without DNA. The length of the CDR3 is 16 residues. Germline values: CDR1 LGHDT, CDR2 YNNKEL (reference sequence). CDR3 sequence reads: CASSQERGLASYEQYF.

CDR3 protein: CSATSGAGDEASGGVWYEQYF. The chain links TRBV20-1 to TRBJ2-7; with no DNA, the TCRdb D assignment of TRBD1 cannot be verified. The CDR3 spans 21 residues. Germline CDR1 reads DFQATT; CDR2 reads SNEGSKA (reference sequence).